This T cell receptor beta chain is drawn from a study of blood T cell repertoires in COVID-19 (dated by TCRdb to the early 2020s). With respect to the entire study: Collaborator samples came from the United States, Italy and Spain and covered acute and convalescent phases of COVID-19. The material from the prospective study consisted of cDNA or gDNA derived from T cells, B-cell-depleted T cells, or PBMCs. The dataset comprised deeply sampled blood TCRbeta repertoires from subjects exposed to, actively infected with, or recovered from COVID-19. The repertoires were released in a freely available public database intended as a resource for research on the immune response to SARS-CoV-2. The samples were drawn from two sources: the first 160 participants of the ongoing ImmuneRACE study, and some 1,300 subjects contributed by 6 global collaborators. Sample metadata almost always included a de-identified subject ID, COVID-19 status, age in years and sex. Where HLA class I and class II types were available, the types were taken from metadata supplied by the sample provider, not from assay-based typing.

The immunoSEQ Assay, a bias-controlled multiplex PCR, was used to amplify TCRbeta CDR3 regions from genomic DNA. The study's own analysis went as follows. The number of nucleated cells in each sample was estimated by amplification of reference gene primers within the assay. Sequence reads were collapsed and filtered to measure the absolute abundance of every unique TCRbeta CDR3 rearrangement. Productive Simpson clonality was computed per sample as the square root of Simpson's diversity index over productive rearrangements. Not all clones reach the TCRdb copy of this immuneACCESS table, which keeps in-frame sequences only. Checked studies attribute under half of the gap to unresolved V genes and leave the rest unexplained. The V and J calls and clone size are taken from that table; D and trimming were inferred from the DNA. The sample table shows nearly 80,000 clones, and 75% to 90% are seen once. In total, the top ten clones hold more than 5% of the sample.

Findings and caveats that apply to the study as a whole: The amount of clinical and demographic metadata varied by source and participant and was provided uncurated.

Collaborating institutions collected whole blood in K2EDTA tubes following their own protocols. For TCRbeta analysis, collaborators shipped samples in one of three forms: frozen whole blood, isolated PBMCs, or DNA extracted from either of those sample types. Counted from cysteine to phenylalanine, this CDR3 has 15 amino acids. The entry retains the CDR3 DNA only, 45 bases that are in frame from base 1. Deletion took 2 bases off V and 5 bases off J, with a span of 15 bases between the germline ends. CDR1 LGHNA and CDR2 YSLEER are derived from the germline V gene. Turning to this clone: Its antigen remains unidentified. Within one base of it there is no much larger clone, and no base qualities were kept.

The rearranged segments are TRBV4-3 and TRBJ1-1; the D gene is perhaps TRBD1, from 6 matching bases. The sequenced sample was peripheral blood. This TCR was recovered from a man in his 60s with active or convalescent COVID-19. The CDR3 protein sequence reads: CASSQQRGGGTEAFF. The DNA reads as follows: TGCGCCAGCAGCCAACAAAGGGGGGGCGGGACTGAAGCTTTCTTT.